This entry lists 13 T cell receptor beta chains sequenced from one sample in a study of cytomegalovirus exposure and HLA in healthy donors. This PCR relied on a set of 60 Vbeta primers and 13 Jbeta primers. Profiled with immunoSEQ multiplex PCR; TCRdb holds only in-frame clones, not every one. The data hold some 180,000 clones, with roughly 80% observed a single time. The sequenced sample was PBMCs. All receptors derive from a woman aged 25 to 39 in good health and CMV-seronegative.

This chain joins TRBV7-8 and TRBJ2-1; 8 positions agree with TRBD2. CDR3 size: 16 residues. V shed 3 bases, J shed 0 bases, and the junction held 4 bases outside the gene matches. Germline V gene lookup returns CDR1 SGHVS and CDR2 FQNEAQ. The CDR3 DNA follows: TGTGCCAGCAGCTTCGGGGGGGGATCCTCCTACAATGAGCAGTTCTTC. Its translation: CASSFGGGSSYNEQFF.

The chain couples TRBV5-1 to TRBJ2-3; the match to TRBD2 covers 16 bases. The V gene's germline CDR1 is SGHRS and CDR2 YFSETQ. After removal of 0 bases from V and 5 bases from J, the junction contained 3 bases not matched to a gene. The CDR3 extends over 17 amino acids. The CDR3 sequence is CASSLGGLAGGQDTQYF. The CDR3 nucleotides are TGCGCCAGCAGCTTGGGGGGACTAGCGGGAGGGCAAGATACGCAGTATTTT.

This clone appeared once. This chain links TRBV28 with TRBJ1-2; TRBD1 agrees at 7 bases. Germline CDR1 and CDR2: MDHEN and SYDVKM. The CDR3 length is 14 residues. Germline trimming cut 5 bases from V and 4 bases from J; bases unmatched to any gene: 7. CDR3 loop: CASSLKTGIYGYTF. Here the CDR3 DNA reads TGTGCCAGCAGTCTAAAGACAGGGATCTATGGCTACACCTTC.

CDR3 bases: TGTGCCAGCAGCTTAGTATCCTACGAGCAGTACTTC. Its translation is CASSLVSYEQYF. The rearrangement links TRBV7-2 to TRBJ2-7; no reliable D call. The CDR3 consists of 12 residues. V lost 1 base, J lost 1 base, and 2 bases lay in between. Germline V CDR1 and CDR2: SGHTA, FQGNSA.

For the CDR3, the DNA is TGCGCCAGCAGCTTCCTAGCGGGGGAACTGATCACCGGGGAGCTGTTTTTT. Encoded protein: CASSFLAGELITGELFF. The chain recombines TRBV5-1 with TRBJ2-2; TRBD2 matches 10 bases. Losses at the gene ends were 2 bases for V and 4 bases for J; bases not matched to a gene: 8. CDR1 SGHRS and CDR2 YFSETQ come from the germline V gene. The CDR3 extends over 17 amino acids.

A few counts support this clone. In nucleotides, the CDR3 is TGTGCCAGCAGCTTAGGAGGAAGCTTTTATAACTACGAGCAGTACTTC. Residues: CASSLGGSFYNYEQYF. The gene calls are TRBV7-8 and TRBJ2-5, with D unclear. With the DNA end fitting TRBJ2-7 better, the J assignment may be wrong. The germline gives CDR1 SGHVS, CDR2 FQNEAQ. CDR3 length equals 16 residues.

This clone occurred a few times. The chain is built from TRBV5-6 and TRBJ1-2; unclear D gene. V gave up 5 bases and J gave up 2 bases, with 10 bases separating them. The CDR3 covers 13 residues. CDR1 is SGHDT and CDR2 is YYEEEE in the germline V gene. CDR3 DNA: TGTGCCAGCAGTAAGGGAGTGAACTATGGCTACACCTTC. Encoded protein: CASSKGVNYGYTF.

The chain joins TRBV27 to TRBJ2-1; 9 bases map to TRBD1. Germline V gives CDR1 MNHEY, CDR2 SMNVEV (reference sequence). V lost 3 bases, J lost 6 bases, and 3 bases stayed unmatched. This CDR3 comprises 14 residues. The CDR3 nucleotides read TGTGCCAGCAGTTTTTTGGGACAGGGCAATGAGCAGTTCTTC. Translating it yields CASSFLGQGNEQFF.

This chain connects TRBV19 to TRBJ1-6; TRBD1 matches at 7 bases. The CDR3 has 14 residues. Germline CDR1 is LNHDA and CDR2 is SQIVND (reference sequence). V was clipped by 4 bases and J by 7 bases; unmatched bases: 4. CDR3 amino acids: CASSNDRANSPLHF. As DNA, the CDR3 is TGTGCCAGTAGTAACGACAGGGCCAATTCACCCCTCCACTTT. The full variable domain, its missing parts supplied by reference TRBV19 and TRBJ1-6, is DGGITQSPKYLFRKEGQNVTLSCEQNLNHDAMYWYRQDPGQGLRLIYYSQIVNDFQKGDIAEGYSVSREKKESFPLTVTSAQKNPTAFYLCASSNDRANSPLHFGNGTRLTVT.

The chain uses TRBV27 and TRBJ1-1; D remains unclear. This CDR3 is built from 14 residues. Germline-derived CDR1 and CDR2 are MNHEY and SMNVEV (reference sequence). Trimming removed 2 bases from V and 1 base from J, with 8 bases in between. CDR3 residues: CASSLQRWNTEAFF. The CDR3 bases are TGTGCCAGCAGTTTACAGCGTTGGAACACTGAAGCTTTCTTT.

This clone was seen a handful of times. This rearrangement joins TRBV7-2 to TRBJ2-2; 9 nucleotides agree with TRBD2. With V trimmed by 5 bases and J by 0 bases, 1 base remained unmatched. CDR3 length: 15 amino acids. Germline V gene data show CDR1 as SGHTA and CDR2 as FQGNSA. CDR3 sequence reads: CASSRGGANTGELFF. The CDR3, as DNA: TGTGCCAGCAGCCGCGGGGGGGCGAACACCGGGGAGCTGTTTTTT.

This clone turned up a few times. The gene calls are TRBV27 and TRBJ1-2, with D possibly being TRBD1 (6 bases). In germline, CDR1 is MNHEY, CDR2 SMNVEV (reference sequence). The length of the CDR3 is 13 residues. Trimming cost V 6 bases and J 5 bases, with 13 bases left between them. The CDR3 protein is CASSVGAGYGYTF. Here the CDR3 DNA reads TGTGCCAGCAGCGTGGGGGCAGGGTATGGCTACACCTTC.

V usage is TRBV6-5 and J usage is TRBJ1-4, with D unresolved. Trimming shortened V by 5 bases and J by 0 bases, and 10 bases separated the two germline ends. The CDR3 covers 15 residues. Germline CDR1 MNHEY, CDR2 SVGAGI. The CDR3 DNA is TGTGCCAGCAGTCCCAGGATTGCAACTAATGAAAAACTGTTTTTT. Residues: CASSPRIATNEKLFF.